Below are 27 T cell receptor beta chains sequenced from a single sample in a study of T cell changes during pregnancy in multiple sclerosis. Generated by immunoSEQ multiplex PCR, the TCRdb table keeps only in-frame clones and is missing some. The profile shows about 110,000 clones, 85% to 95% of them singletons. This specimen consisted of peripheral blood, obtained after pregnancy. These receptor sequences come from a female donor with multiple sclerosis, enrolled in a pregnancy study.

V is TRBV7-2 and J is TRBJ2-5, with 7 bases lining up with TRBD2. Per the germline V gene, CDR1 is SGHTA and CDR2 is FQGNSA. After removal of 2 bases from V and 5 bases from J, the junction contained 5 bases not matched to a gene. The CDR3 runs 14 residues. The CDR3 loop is CASSLNGGLETQYF. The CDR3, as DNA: TGTGCCAGCAGCTTAAACGGGGGGTTGGAGACCCAGTACTTC.

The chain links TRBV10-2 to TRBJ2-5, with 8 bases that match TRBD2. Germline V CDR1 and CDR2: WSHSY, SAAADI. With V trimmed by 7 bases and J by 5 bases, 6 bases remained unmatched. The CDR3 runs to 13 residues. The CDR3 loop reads CASNLAGEETQYF. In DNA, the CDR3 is TGCGCCAGCAATCTAGCGGGTGAGGAGACCCAGTACTTC.

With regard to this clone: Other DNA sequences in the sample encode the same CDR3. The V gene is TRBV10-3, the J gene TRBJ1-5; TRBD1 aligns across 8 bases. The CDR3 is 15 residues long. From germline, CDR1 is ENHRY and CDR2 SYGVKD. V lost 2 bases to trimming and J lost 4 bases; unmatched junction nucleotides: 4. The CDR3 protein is CAISEGQGSNQPQHF. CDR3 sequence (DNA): TGTGCCATCAGTGAGGGACAGGGAAGTAATCAGCCCCAGCATTTT.

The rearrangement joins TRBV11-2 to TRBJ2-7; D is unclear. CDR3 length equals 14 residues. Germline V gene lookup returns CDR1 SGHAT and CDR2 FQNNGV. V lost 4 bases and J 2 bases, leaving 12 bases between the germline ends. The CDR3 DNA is TGTGCCAGCAGCTCCCCCTCCAGGCCCTACGAGCAGTACTTC. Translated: CASSSPSRPYEQYF.

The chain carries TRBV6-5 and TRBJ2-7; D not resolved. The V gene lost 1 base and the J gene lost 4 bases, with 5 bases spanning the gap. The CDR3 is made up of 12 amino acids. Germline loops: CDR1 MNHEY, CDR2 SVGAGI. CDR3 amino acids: CASSYLLYEQYF. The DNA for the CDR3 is TGTGCCAGCAGTTACTTACTTTACGAGCAGTACTTC.

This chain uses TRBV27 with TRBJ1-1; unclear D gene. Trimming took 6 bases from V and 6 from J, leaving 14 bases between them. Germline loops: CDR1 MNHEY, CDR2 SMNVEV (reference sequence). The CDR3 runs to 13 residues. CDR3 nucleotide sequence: TGTGCCAGCAGCGACTCTTTTATTGCTGAAGCTTTCTTT. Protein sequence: CASSDSFIAEAFF.

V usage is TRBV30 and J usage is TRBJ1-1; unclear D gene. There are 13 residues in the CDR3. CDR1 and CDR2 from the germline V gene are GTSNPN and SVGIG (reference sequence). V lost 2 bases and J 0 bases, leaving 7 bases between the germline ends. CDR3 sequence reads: CAWSPAMNTEAFF. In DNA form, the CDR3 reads TGTGCCTGGAGTCCCGCTATGAACACTGAAGCTTTCTTT. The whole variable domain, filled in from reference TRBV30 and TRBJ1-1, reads SQTIHQWPATLVQPVGSPLSLECTVEGTSNPNLYWYRQAAGRGLQLLFYSVGIGQISSEVPQNLSASRPQDRQFILSSKKLLLSDSGFYLCAWSPAMNTEAFFGQGTRLTVV.

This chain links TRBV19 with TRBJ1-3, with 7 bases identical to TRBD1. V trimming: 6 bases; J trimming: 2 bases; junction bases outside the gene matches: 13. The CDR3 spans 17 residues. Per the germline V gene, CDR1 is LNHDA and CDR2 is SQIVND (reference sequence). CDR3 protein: CASSTTGARSAGNTIYF. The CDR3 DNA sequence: TGTGCCAGTAGCACTACAGGGGCAAGAAGTGCTGGAAACACCATATATTTT.

CDR3 sequence (DNA): TGTGCCAGCAGCTTAGGGAGGGGACAGGGGGCGCGCGGCTATGGCTACACCTTC. Translating gives CASSLGRGQGARGYGYTF. This chain uses TRBV7-9 with TRBJ1-2; 12 nucleotides agree with TRBD1. Germline V gene sequence: CDR1 SEHNR, CDR2 FQNEAQ (reference sequence). The V segment lost 1 base and the J segment 4 bases; nucleotides outside the gene matches: 10. The CDR3 covers 18 residues.

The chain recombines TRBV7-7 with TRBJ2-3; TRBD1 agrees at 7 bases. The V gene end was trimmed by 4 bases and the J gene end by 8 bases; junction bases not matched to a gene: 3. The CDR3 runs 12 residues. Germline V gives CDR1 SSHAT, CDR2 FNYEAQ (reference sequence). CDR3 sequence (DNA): TGTGCCAGCAGCTCTACAGGGGCTACGCAGTATTTT. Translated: CASSSTGATQYF.

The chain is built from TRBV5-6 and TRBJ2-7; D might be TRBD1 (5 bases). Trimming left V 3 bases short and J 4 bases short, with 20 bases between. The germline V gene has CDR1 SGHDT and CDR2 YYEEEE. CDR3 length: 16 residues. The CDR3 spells CASSSFGVQGWYEQYF. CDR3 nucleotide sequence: TGTGCCAGCAGCTCATTTGGGGTCCAGGGTTGGTACGAGCAGTACTTC.

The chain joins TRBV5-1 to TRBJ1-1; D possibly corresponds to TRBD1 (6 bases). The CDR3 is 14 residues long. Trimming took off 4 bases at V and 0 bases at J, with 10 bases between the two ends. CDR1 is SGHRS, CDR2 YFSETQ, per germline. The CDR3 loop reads CASSARGLNTEAFF. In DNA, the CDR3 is TGCGCCAGCAGCGCCAGGGGTTTGAACACTGAAGCTTTCTTT.

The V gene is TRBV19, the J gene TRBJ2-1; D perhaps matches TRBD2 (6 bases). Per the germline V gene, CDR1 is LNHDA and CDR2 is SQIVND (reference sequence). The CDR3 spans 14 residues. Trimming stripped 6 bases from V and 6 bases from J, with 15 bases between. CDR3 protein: CASSHGGPINEQFF. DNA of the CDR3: TGTGCCAGTAGCCACGGGGGTCCTATCAATGAGCAGTTCTTC.

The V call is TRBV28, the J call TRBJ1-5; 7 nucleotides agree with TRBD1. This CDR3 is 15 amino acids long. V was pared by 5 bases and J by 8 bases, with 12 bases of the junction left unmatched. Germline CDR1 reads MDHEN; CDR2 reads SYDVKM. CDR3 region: CASSLGGTISEPQHF. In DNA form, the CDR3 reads TGTGCCAGCAGTCTAGGGGGCACCATCAGTGAGCCCCAGCATTTT.

The CDR3 is CASSPMLAGGEETQYF. CDR3 coding DNA: TGTGCCAGCTCACCAATGTTAGCGGGGGGAGAAGAGACCCAGTACTTC. J is TRBJ2-5 and V is TRBV18; 10 bases map to TRBD2. The CDR3 covers 16 residues. The V gene's germline CDR1 is KGHSH and CDR2 LQKENI. V shed 2 bases and J 3 bases; nucleotides not matched to a gene: 6.

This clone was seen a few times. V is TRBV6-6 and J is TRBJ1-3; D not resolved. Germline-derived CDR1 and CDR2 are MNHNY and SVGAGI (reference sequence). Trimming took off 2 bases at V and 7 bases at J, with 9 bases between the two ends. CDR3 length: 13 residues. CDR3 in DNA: TGTGCCAGCAGTTACGCCCCGGGGAACACCATATATTTT. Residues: CASSYAPGNTIYF.

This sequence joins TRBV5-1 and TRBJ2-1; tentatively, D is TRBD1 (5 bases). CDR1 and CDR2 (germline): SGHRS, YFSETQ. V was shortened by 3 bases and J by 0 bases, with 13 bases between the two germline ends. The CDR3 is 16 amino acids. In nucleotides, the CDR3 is TGCGCCAGCAGCTCTAAGACAGACCGCTCCTACAATGAGCAGTTCTTC. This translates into CASSSKTDRSYNEQFF.

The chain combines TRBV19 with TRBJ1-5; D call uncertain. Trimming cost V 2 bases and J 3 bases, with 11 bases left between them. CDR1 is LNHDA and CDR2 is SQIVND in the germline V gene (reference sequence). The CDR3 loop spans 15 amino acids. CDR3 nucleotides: TGTGCCAGTAGTATACAGGTTTTGAACAATCAGCCCCAGCATTTT. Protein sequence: CASSIQVLNNQPQHF.

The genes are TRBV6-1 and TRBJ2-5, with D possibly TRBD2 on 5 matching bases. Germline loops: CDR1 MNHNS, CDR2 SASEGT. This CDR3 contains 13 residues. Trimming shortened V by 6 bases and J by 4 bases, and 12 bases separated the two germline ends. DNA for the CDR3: TGTGCCAGCAGGACAACCGGGGTAGAGACCCAGTACTTC. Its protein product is CASRTTGVETQYF.

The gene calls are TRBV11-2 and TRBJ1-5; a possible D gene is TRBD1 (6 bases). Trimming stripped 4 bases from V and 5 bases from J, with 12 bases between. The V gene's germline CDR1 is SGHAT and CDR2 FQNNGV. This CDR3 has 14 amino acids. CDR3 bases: TGTGCCAGCAGCTCCCACAGGGACGATCAGCCCCAGCATTTT. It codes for CASSSHRDDQPQHF.

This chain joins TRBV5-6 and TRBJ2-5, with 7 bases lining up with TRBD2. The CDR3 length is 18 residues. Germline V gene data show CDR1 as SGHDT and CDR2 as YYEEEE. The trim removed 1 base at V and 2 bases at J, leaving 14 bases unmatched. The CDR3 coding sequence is TGTGCCAGCAGCTTGACGGTCACCGGGGGGTGGTCACAAGAGACCCAGTACTTC. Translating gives CASSLTVTGGWSQETQYF.

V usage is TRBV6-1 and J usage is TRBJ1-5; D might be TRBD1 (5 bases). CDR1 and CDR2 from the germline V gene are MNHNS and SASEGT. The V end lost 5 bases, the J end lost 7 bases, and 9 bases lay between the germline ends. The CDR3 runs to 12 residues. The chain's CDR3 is CASSLGEQPQHF. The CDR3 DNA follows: TGTGCCAGCAGTCTAGGGGAACAGCCCCAGCATTTT.

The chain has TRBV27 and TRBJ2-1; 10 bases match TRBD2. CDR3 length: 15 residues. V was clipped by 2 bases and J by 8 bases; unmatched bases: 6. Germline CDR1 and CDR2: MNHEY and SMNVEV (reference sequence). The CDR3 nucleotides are TGTGCCAGCAGTTTAGCAGCGGGAGGGCCGGATGAGCAGTTCTTC. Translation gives CASSLAAGGPDEQFF.

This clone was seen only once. For the CDR3, the DNA is TGTGCCAGCAGTTACGGCGGATCCAGCAATCAGCCCCAGCATTTT. Translating it yields CASSYGGSSNQPQHF. The V and J genes are TRBV28 and TRBJ1-5; D remains ambiguous. This CDR3 region has 15 residues. V gave up 4 bases and J gave up 1 base, with 11 bases separating them. Per the germline V gene, CDR1 is MDHEN and CDR2 is SYDVKM.

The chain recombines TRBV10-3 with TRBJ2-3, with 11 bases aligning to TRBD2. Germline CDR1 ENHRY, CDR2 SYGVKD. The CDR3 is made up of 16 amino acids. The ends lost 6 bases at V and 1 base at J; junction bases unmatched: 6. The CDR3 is CAISYQTSGGTDTQYF. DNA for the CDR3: TGTGCCATCAGCTACCAGACTAGCGGGGGCACAGATACGCAGTATTTT.

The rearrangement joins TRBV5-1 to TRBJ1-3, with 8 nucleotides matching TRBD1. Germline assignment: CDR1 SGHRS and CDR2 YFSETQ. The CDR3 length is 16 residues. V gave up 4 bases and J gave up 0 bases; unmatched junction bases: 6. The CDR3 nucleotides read TGCGCCAGCAGCCCGTGGACAGGGACCTCTGGAAACACCATATATTTT. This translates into CASSPWTGTSGNTIYF.

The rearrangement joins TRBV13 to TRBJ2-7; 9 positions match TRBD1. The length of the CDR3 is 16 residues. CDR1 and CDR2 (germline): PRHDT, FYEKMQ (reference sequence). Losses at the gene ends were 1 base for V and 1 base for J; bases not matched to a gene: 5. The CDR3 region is CASSLVGQGFSYEQYF. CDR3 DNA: TGTGCCAGCAGCTTAGTCGGACAGGGGTTTTCCTACGAGCAGTACTTC. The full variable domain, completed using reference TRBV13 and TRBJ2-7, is AAGVIQSPRHLIKEKRETATLKCYPIPRHDTVYWYQQGPGQDPQFLISFYEKMQSDKGSIPDRFSAQQFSDYHSELNMSSLELGDSALYFCASSLVGQGFSYEQYFGPGTRLTVT.